Below, one T cell receptor (beta chain) is given with its context. What this receptor recognizes is not known. The input lacks base qualities; no much larger clone sits a single base away. The source of the sample is a study of CD8+ T cells in alopecia areata (dated by TCRdb to 2016 to 2019). Regarding the complete study: Treated patients were enrolled in an open-label pilot trial of oral tofacitinib at 5 to 10 mg twice daily for moderate-to-severe alopecia areata. In humans, TCRbeta sequencing was performed on scalp tissue and on sorted CD4+ and CD8+ peripheral blood T cells from healthy controls and from patients with patchy or totalis/universalis alopecia areata. In both human patients and the C3H/HeJ mouse model, the study applied high-throughput TCRbeta sequencing to look at T cell clonal expansion in alopecia areata. Scalp clonality was compared among normal scalp (n=4), patchy alopecia areata scalp (n=8), and alopecia totalis/universalis scalp (n=8). Patients received tofacitinib for 6 to 18 months and were then followed off drug for 6 months to check for delayed response and recurrence. Amplification of TCRbeta CDR3 regions was done by immunoSEQ multiplex PCR using 35 Vbeta forward primers and 13 Jbeta reverse primers. For the treated patients, the SALT score, which quantifies what percentage of scalp surface area is affected, served as the measure of disease severity. RNA was obtained with the PAXgene miRNA kit for fixed scalp, the miRNeasy kit for PBMCs, and the RNeasy kit for mouse skin. Biopsies were taken from tofacitinib-treated patients at baseline and at 4 and 24 weeks of treatment, and a later scalp biopsy was taken in several of the tofacitinib-treated patients.

V lost 0 bases and J lost 6 bases, and the count of bases not matched to a germline gene is 10. The germline V gene encodes CDR1 KGHSH and CDR2 LQKENI. Inclusive of the bounding cysteine and phenylalanine, the CDR3 is 16 residues long. Only the CDR3 DNA stays, 48 bases, in frame from base 1. Broader findings and caveats from the paper: Compared with mice, TCR sequences shared between patients were less clear, possibly partly because of HLA diversity across the patient population. Resident alphabeta T cells in normal human skin are also sequenced, complicating scalp TCR repertoire analysis, unlike mouse skin dominated by gammadelta T cells. Lesional scalp, especially in alopecia totalis/universalis, showed higher clonality and more expanded CD8+ clones than normal scalp, suggesting antigenic drive. Because the treated cohort was small and had only one nonresponder, larger studies are needed to examine links between baseline CD8+ expansion and response. Tofacitinib significantly lowered scalp clonality and the number of expanded CD8+ clones among the top 100 scalp clones. Many expanded lesional clones were found to persist in scalp and blood during tofacitinib treatment, and relapse after treatment cessation may be partly explained by this persistence.

Interpreted using the paper, the time point label stands for: roughly 24 weeks on oral tofacitinib. Explained via the paper, the treatment or condition label denotes: oral pan-JAK inhibitor, 5-10 mg twice daily. From alopecia areata patients, peripheral blood was collected along with lesional scalp punch biopsies. After PBMCs were isolated by density centrifugation and stained for CD3, CD4 and CD8, a FACSAria was used to sort CD4+ and CD8+ T cells. The library was prepared using the immunoSEQ multiplex PCR assay. RNA was extracted from all samples and reverse transcribed into cDNA as template for TCR sequencing. First-strand cDNA was synthesized using SuperScript III with a 2:1 mix of oligo-dT and random hexamers. A synthetic immune receptor repertoire was used to gauge amplification bias, and whatever bias remained was removed computationally. Under the source paper's analysis protocol: Raw reads were preprocessed to remove errors, and CDR3 was defined according to IMGT conventions as the region from the conserved cysteine to phenylalanine. To get clonality, Shannon entropy was normalized by log2 of the number of productive unique TCRs and the result was subtracted from 1. CD4 or CD8 identity of scalp clones was inferred by cross-referencing scalp TCRbeta sequences with sorted blood CD4 and CD8 repertoires. TCRdb provides this immuneACCESS table in a form limited to in-frame rearrangements. Some clones are lacking; in checked studies, under half of them reflect an unresolved V gene, and why the rest are absent is not known. The DNA was the basis for D and trimming; V, J and clone size are from that table. Across this sample there are roughly 110,000 clones, with less than 75% seen only once. The ten top clones hold 12% of the sample.

The material was CD8+ T cells sorted from blood, obtained at week 24, from a patient treated with tofacitinib. This sequence uses TRBV18 and TRBJ1-2, with TRBD1 identical over 7 junction bases. This TCR was sampled from a human donor with alopecia areata. The nucleotide sequence reads as follows: TGTGCCAGCTCACCACCGGACAGGACGGCTATACATGGCTACACCTTC. Its translation is CASSPPDRTAIHGYTF.